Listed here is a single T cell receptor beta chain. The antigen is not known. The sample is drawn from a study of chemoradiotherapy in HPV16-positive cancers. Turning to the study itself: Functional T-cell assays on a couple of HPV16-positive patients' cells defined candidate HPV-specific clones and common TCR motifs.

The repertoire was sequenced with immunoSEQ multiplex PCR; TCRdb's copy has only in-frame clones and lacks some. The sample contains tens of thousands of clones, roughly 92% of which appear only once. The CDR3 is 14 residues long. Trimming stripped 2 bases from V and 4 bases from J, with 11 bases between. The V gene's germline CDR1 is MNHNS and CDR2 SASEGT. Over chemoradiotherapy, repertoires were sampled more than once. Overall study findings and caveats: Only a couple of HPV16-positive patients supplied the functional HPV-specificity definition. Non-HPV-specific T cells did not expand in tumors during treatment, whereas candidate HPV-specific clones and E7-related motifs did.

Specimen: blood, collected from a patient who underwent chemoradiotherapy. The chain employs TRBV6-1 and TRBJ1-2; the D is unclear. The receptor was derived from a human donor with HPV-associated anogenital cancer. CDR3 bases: TGTGCCAGCAGTGAACAACTGACTACCTATGGCTACACCTTC. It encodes CASSEQLTTYGYTF.